These 5 T cell receptor beta chains were all obtained from the same sample, sequenced in a study of T-cell reconstitution after alpha-beta-depleted transplantation in children. A TCRbeta library incorporating unique molecular identifiers was prepared. TCRdb reprocessed the PCR reads via MiXCR and lists one record per CDR3 protein. The profile shows 700,000 to 850,000 distinct CDR3 sequences, roughly 16% of them singletons. The specimen was PBMCs, mostly from graft donor cells, collected 360 days after TCRalphabeta/CD19-depleted stem cell transplant. The receptors shown here come from a male patient aged 10 to 17 who had a stem cell transplant for acute lymphoblastic leukemia, so the T cells may come from the graft donor.

Ten or more counts support this clonotype. In nucleotides, the CDR3 is TGTGCCACCAGCAGAGATTTGACTAGCGGGAACAATGAGCAGTTCTTC. The encoded protein is CATSRDLTSGNNEQFF. The gene calls are TRBV15 and TRBJ2-1, with 11 bases lining up with TRBD2. Per the germline V gene, CDR1 is LNHNV and CDR2 is YYDKDF (reference sequence). V gave up 0 bases and J gave up 5 bases; unmatched junction bases: 3. The CDR3 loop spans 16 amino acids.

The chain joins TRBV10-3 to TRBJ2-2, with D unclear. CDR1 is ENHRY and CDR2 is SYGVKD in the germline V gene. The CDR3 runs 14 residues. V lost 7 bases and J 5 bases, leaving 14 bases between the germline ends. The CDR3 sequence is CAINRAIDTGELFF. CDR3 DNA: TGTGCCATCAATAGGGCGATAGATACCGGGGAGCTGTTTTTT.

The sample holds many counts of this clonotype. The genes are TRBV24-1 and TRBJ2-3, with D maybe TRBD1 (6 bases). The germline V gene has CDR1 KGHDR and CDR2 SFDVKD. Trimming cost V 7 bases and J 6 bases, with 10 bases left between them. The CDR3 sequence is 12 residues long. The chain's CDR3 is CATSHREDTQYF. The CDR3 DNA follows: TGTGCCACCAGCCACAGGGAGGATACGCAGTATTTT.

This clonotype was counted only a few times. V is TRBV19 and J is TRBJ1-5; D not resolved. This CDR3 contains 15 residues. The V end was cut by 4 bases, the J end by 5 bases, with 15 bases between. The germline V gene has CDR1 LNHDA and CDR2 SQIVND (reference sequence). The CDR3 spells CASSTRQTAHQPQHF. DNA of the CDR3: TGTGCCAGTAGTACGCGACAAACAGCCCATCAGCCCCAGCATTTT.

This rearrangement joins TRBV6-1 to TRBJ1-2; D possibly corresponds to TRBD1 (5 bases). The CDR3 consists of 14 residues. Germline-derived CDR1 and CDR2 are MNHNS and SASEGT. Trimming took 8 bases from V and 0 from J, leaving 13 bases between them. The DNA for the CDR3 is TGTGCCAGCCACACGGGGGGATCTAACTATGGCTACACCTTC. This gives the protein CASHTGGSNYGYTF.